The count of the clone carrying this TCR beta chain is one. What it recognizes is unknown. Deletions cut 4 bases from V and 3 bases from J, with 14 bases between. The CDR3 runs to 14 residues. The germline V gene has CDR1 SQVTM and CDR2 ANQGSEA. This sample is drawn from a study of blood T cells in healthy people across ages. Broader study findings: With naive T cell percentage, TCR beta diversity showed a strong correlation. Higher diversity, along with more naive CD4+ cells, distinguished long-lived donors from aged donors. Donor CMV infection status was unknown, possibly confounding age-related changes in expanded clonotypes.

Primed by a sample-barcoded 5' primer and a J-beta primer mix, a second PCR proceeded for roughly 6 to 12 cycles. TCRdb itself ran the 5' RACE reads through MiXCR, one entry per CDR3 protein. This repertoire shows approximately 850,000 distinct CDR3 sequences, roughly 64% found once; its top ten account for around 22%. The study drew donors from healthy Caucasian individuals in Russia aged roughly 6 to 90. This receptor was identified in a man aged 25-45 years in good health. The V and J genes are TRBV29-1 and TRBJ2-3; TRBD1 might be the D (5 bases). Sequenced material: blood. The CDR3 protein is CSVVAAGLTDTQYF. The CDR3 DNA reads TGCAGCGTTGTGGCGGCAGGGCTGACAGATACGCAGTATTTT.